The present entry profiles one T cell receptor (beta chain) with its context. Its antigen is currently unknown. The CDR3 consists of 18 residues. V shed 0 bases and J 3 bases; nucleotides not matched to a gene: 13. Per the germline V gene, CDR1 is LGHNT and CDR2 is FRNRAP. Time point given: blood at routine non-recurrence follow-up after resection. This entry is derived from a study of spatial heterogeneity in lung cancer. About the research overall: The donors, 70 to 80 patients with untreated early-stage non-small cell lung cancer, provided the samples. When follow-up PBMC samples existed, they were sequenced (at a median of around 2 years after resection). Study-level findings and limits: Ubiquitous expanded tumor TCRs were seen in blood more at resection than at follow-up.

TCR cDNA molecules each had a unique molecular identifier. MiXCR, run by TCRdb on the 5' RACE reads, gives a single entry per CDR3 protein. The table has roughly 99,000 distinct CDR3 sequences, 15% to 20% seen once. This chain links TRBV12-5 with TRBJ2-5, with 7 nucleotides matching TRBD1. Source: PBMCs, taken at follow-up. The origin of this receptor is a male donor with early-stage non-small cell lung cancer. CDR3 nucleotide sequence: TGTGCTAGTGGTTTGGTACAGGATGGCAGGGGGACAGAAGAGACCCAGTACTTC. This codes for CASGLVQDGRGTEETQYF.